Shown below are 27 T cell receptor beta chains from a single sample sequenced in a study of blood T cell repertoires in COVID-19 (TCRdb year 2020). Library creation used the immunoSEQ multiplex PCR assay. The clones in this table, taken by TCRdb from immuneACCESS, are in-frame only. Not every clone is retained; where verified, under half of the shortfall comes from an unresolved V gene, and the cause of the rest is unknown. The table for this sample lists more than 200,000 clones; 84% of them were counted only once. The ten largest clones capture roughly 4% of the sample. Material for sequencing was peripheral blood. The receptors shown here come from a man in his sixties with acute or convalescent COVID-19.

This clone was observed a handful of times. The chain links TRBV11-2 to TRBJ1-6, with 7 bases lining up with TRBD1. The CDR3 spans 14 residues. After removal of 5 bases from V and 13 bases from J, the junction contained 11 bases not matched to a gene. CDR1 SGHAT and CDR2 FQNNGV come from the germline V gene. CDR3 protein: CASSLGQVRGPLHF. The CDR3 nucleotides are TGTGCCAGCAGCCTCGGACAGGTTCGGGGTCCCCTCCACTTT.

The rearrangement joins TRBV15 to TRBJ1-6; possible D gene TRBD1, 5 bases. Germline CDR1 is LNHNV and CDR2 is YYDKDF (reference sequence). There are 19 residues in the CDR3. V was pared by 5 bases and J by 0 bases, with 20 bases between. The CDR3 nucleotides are TGTGCCACCAGCGCAGGGAGGGAGAGGAGGAGCTCCTATAATTCACCCCTCCACTTT. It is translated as CATSAGRERRSSYNSPLHF.

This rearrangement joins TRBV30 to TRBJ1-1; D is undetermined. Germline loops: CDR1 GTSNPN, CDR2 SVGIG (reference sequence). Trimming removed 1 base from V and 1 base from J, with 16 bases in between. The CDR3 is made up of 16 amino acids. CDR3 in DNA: TGTGCCTGGAGTGAGACCCGGGTCCGTTCGAACACTGAAGCTTTCTTT. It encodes CAWSETRVRSNTEAFF. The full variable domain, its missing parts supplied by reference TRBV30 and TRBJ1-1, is SQTIHQWPATLVQPVGSPLSLECTVEGTSNPNLYWYRQAAGRGLQLLFYSVGIGQISSEVPQNLSASRPQDRQFILSSKKLLLSDSGFYLCAWSETRVRSNTEAFFGQGTRLTVV.

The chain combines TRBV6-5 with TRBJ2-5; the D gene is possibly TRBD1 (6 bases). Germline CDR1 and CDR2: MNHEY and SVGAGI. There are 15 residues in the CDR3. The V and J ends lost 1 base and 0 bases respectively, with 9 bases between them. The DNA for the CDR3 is TGTGCCAGCAGTTACTTGGGGGCGAACCAAGAGACCCAGTACTTC. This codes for CASSYLGANQETQYF.

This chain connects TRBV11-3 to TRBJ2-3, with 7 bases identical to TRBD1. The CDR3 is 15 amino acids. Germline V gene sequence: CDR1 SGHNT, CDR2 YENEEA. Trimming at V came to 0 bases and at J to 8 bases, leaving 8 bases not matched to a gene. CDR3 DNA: TGTGCCAGCAGCTTAGAAGGGGGCGAGCAAGTTACGCAGTATTTT. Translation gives CASSLEGGEQVTQYF.

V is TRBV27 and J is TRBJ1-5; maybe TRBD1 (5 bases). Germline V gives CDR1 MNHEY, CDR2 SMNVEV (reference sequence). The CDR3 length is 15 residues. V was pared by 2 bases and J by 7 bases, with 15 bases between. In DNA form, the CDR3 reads TGTGCCAGCAGTTTAGGGGTCGGGGGAAGCCAGCCCCAGCATTTT. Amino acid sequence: CASSLGVGGSQPQHF.

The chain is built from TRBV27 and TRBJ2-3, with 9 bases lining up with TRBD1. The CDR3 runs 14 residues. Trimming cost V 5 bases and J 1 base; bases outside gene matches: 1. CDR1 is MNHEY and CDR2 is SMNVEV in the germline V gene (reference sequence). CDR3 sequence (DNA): TGTGCCAGCAGTCGGACAGGGGGCACAGATACGCAGTATTTT. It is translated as CASSRTGGTDTQYF.

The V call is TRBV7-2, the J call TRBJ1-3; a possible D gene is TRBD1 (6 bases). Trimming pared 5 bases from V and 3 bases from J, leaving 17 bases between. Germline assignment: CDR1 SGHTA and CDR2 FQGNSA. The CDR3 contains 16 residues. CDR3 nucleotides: TGTGCCAGCAGCCCACAGGGTACCTCTCGTGGAAACACCATATATTTT. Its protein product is CASSPQGTSRGNTIYF.

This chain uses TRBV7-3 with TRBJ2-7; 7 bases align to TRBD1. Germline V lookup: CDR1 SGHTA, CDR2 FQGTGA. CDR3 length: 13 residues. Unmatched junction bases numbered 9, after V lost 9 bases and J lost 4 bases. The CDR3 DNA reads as TGTGCCAGGGACACGACAGGGTCGTACGAGCAGTACTTC. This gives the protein CARDTTGSYEQYF.

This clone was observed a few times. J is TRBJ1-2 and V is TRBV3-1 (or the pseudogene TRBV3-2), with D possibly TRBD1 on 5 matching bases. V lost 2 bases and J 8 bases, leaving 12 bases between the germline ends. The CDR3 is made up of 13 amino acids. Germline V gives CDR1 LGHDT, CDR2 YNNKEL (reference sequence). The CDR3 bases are TGTGCCAGCAGCCAACCTACAGGTAACGGCTACACCTTC. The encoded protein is CASSQPTGNGYTF.

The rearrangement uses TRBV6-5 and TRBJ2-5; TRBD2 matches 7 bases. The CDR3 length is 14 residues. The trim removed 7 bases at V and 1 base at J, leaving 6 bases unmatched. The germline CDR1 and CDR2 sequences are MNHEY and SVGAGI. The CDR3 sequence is CASTDGLGQETQYF. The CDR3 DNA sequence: TGTGCCAGCACCGATGGACTAGGCCAAGAGACCCAGTACTTC.

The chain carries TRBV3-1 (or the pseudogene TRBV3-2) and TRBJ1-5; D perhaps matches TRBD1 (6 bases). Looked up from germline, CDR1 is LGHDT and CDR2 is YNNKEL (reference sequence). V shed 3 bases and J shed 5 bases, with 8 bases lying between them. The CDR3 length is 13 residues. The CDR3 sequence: CASSQDSYQPQHF. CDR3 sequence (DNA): TGTGCCAGCAGCCAGGACAGTTATCAGCCCCAGCATTTT.

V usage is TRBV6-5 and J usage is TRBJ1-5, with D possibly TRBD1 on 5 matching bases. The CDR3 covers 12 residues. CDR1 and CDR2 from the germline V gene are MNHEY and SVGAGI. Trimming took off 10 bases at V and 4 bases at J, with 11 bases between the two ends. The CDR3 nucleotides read TGTGCCACCTCAGGGCCTAATCAGCCCCAGCATTTT. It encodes CATSGPNQPQHF.

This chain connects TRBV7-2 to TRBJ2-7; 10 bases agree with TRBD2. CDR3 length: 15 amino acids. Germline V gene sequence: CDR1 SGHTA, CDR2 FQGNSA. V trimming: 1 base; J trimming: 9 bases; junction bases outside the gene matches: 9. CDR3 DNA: TGTGCCAGCAGCTTAGTATCGGCTAGCGGGAGTGGGCAGTACTTC. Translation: CASSLVSASGSGQYF.

The CDR3 nucleotides are TGTGCCAGTAGTAAGCCGGGACAGAGACGCCATACGCAGTATTTT. Translated: CASSKPGQRRHTQYF. The rearrangement links TRBV19 to TRBJ2-3; 7 bases are a match to TRBD1. V trimming: 4 bases; J trimming: 7 bases; junction bases outside the gene matches: 11. Germline V gene data show CDR1 as LNHDA and CDR2 as SQIVND (reference sequence). The CDR3 runs to 15 residues.

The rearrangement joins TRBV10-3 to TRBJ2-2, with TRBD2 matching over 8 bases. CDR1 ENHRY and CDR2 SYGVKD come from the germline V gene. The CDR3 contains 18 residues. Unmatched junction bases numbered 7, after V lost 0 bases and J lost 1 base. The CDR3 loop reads CAISESGTRPLNTGELFF. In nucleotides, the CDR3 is TGTGCCATCAGTGAGTCGGGGACTAGACCTTTGAACACCGGGGAGCTGTTTTTT.

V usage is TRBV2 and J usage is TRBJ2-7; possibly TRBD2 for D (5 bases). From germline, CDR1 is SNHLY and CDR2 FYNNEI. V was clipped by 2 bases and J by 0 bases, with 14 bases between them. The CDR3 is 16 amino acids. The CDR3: CASSEQLVTNSYEQYF. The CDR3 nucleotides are TGTGCCAGCAGTGAACAACTAGTTACCAACTCCTACGAGCAGTACTTC. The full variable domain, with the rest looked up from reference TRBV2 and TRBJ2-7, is EPEVTQTPSHQVTQMGQEVILRCVPISNHLYFYWYRQILGQKVEFLVSFYNNEISEKSEIFDDQFSVERPDGSNFTLKIRSTKLEDSAMYFCASSEQLVTNSYEQYFGPGTRLTVT.

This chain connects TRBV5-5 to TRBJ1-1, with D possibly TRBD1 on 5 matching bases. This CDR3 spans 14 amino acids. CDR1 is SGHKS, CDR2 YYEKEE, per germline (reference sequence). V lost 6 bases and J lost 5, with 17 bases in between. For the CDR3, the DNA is TGTGCCAGCACCCAGCTAGGAGGGGAAACTGAAGCTTTCTTT. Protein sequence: CASTQLGGETEAFF.

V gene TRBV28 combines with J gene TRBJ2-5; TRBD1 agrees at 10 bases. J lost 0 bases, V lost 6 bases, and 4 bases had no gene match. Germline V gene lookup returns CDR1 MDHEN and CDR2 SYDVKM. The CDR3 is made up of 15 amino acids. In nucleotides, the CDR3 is TGTGCCAGCAGGACAGGGGGCGCAGACCAAGAGACCCAGTACTTC. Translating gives CASRTGGADQETQYF.

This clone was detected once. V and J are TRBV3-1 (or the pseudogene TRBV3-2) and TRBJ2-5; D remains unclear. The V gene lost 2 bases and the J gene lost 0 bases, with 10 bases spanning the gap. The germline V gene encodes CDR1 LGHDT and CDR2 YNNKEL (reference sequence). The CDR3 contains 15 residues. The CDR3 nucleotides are TGTGCCAGCAGCCAACTAGACTGGTACCAAGAGACCCAGTACTTC. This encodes CASSQLDWYQETQYF.

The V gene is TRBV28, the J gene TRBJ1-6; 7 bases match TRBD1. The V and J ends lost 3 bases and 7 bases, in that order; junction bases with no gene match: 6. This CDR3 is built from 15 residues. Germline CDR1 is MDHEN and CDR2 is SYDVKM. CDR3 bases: TGTGCCAGCAGTTTTGTACAGGGGTGGAATTCACCCCTCCACTTT. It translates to CASSFVQGWNSPLHF. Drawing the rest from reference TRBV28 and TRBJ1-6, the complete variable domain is DVKVTQSSRYLVKRTGEKVFLECVQDMDHENMFWYRQDPGLGLRLIYFSYDVKMKEKGDIPEGYSVSREKKERFSLILESASTNQTSMYLCASSFVQGWNSPLHFGNGTRLTVT.

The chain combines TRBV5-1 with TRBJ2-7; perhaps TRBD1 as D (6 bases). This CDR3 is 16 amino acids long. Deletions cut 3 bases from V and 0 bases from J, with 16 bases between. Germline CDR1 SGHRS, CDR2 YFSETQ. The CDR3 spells CASSWGWGQHSYEQYF. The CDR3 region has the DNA TGCGCCAGCAGCTGGGGTTGGGGGCAACACTCCTACGAGCAGTACTTC. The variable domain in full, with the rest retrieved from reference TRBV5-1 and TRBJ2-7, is KAGVTQTPRYLIKTRGQQVTLSCSPISGHRSVSWYQQTPGQGLQFLFEYFSETQRNKGNFPGRFSGRQFSNSRSEMNVSTLELGDSALYLCASSWGWGQHSYEQYFGPGTRLTVT.

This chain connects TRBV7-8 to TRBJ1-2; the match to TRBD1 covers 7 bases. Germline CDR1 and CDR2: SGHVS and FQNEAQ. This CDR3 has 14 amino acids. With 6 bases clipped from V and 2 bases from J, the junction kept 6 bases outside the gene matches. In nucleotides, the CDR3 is TGTGCCAGCAGTTTAACAGGGGTCAACTATGGCTACACCTTC. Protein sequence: CASSLTGVNYGYTF.

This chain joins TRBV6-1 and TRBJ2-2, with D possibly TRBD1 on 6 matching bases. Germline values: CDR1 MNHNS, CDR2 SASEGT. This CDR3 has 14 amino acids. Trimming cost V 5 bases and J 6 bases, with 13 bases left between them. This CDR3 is CASSYREGAGELFF. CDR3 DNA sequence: TGTGCCAGCAGTTATAGAGAGGGGGCCGGGGAGCTGTTTTTT.

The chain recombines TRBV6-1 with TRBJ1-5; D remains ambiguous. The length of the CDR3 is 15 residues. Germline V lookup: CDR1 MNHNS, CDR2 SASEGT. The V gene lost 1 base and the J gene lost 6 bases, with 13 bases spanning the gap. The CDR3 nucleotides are TGTGCCAGCAGTGAAGACCGGGTAATCGGTCAGCCCCAGCATTTT. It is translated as CASSEDRVIGQPQHF.

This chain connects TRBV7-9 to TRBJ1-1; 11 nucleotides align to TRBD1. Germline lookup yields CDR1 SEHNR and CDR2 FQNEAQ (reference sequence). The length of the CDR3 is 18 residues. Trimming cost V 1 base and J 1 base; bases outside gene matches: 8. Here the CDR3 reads CASSLVPGTGGRNTEAFF. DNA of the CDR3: TGTGCCAGCAGCTTAGTCCCCGGGACAGGGGGAAGGAACACTGAAGCTTTCTTT.

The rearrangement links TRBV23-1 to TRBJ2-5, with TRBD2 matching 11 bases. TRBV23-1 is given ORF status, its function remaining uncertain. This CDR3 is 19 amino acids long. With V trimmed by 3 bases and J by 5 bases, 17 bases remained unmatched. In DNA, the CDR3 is TGCGCCAGCAGTCACCTGAGAGGGTTAGCGGGAGGGCCGGGGGAGACCCAGTACTTC. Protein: CASSHLRGLAGGPGETQYF.